The present T cell receptor (beta chain) was sequenced within a study of T cells in Graves' hyperthyroidism and ophthalmopathy. Amplification yielded TCR beta CDR3 regions, with RNA transcripts as the source. The HTBI primer set was used in a first-round RT-PCR of the TCR CDR3. MiXCR was run by TCRdb on the multiplex PCR reads, yielding one entry per CDR3 protein. The data hold under 550,000 distinct CDR3 sequences, with about 13% observed a single time. Study outcomes and limitations: Most thyroid-expanded clonotypes above 0.001 were also found in blood.

This clonotype was observed a handful of times. As yet, its antigen is unknown. Germline loops: CDR1 SGHRS, CDR2 YFSETQ. Trimming at V came to 4 bases and at J to 6 bases, leaving 8 bases not matched to a gene. The length of the CDR3 is 15 residues. The TCR sequence derives from a woman between 18 and 30 years old with Graves' hyperthyroidism. V gene TRBV5-1 combines with J gene TRBJ1-5, with 9 bases lining up with TRBD1. What was sequenced was blood. The CDR3 region is CASSEGTGRVQPQHF. DNA for the CDR3: TGCGCCAGCAGCGAAGGGACAGGGAGGGTTCAGCCCCAGCATTTT. The full variable domain, rest sourced from reference TRBV5-1 and TRBJ1-5, is KAGVTQTPRYLIKTRGQQVTLSCSPISGHRSVSWYQQTPGQGLQFLFEYFSETQRNKGNFPGRFSGRQFSNSRSEMNVSTLELGDSALYLCASSEGTGRVQPQHFGDGTRLSIL.